This T cell receptor (beta chain) derives from a study of T-cell reconstitution after alpha-beta-depleted transplantation in children. Trimming took 7 bases from V and 6 from J; bases not matched to a gene: 9. This CDR3 spans 14 amino acids. Germline lookup yields CDR1 SQVTM and CDR2 ANQGSEA. This clonotype was recorded at least ten times. Preparing the TCRbeta library involved the use of unique molecular identifiers. TCRdb passed the PCR reads through MiXCR, listing each CDR3 protein once. In the table there are around 250,000 distinct CDR3 sequences, 9.9% of which are singletons. The chain joins TRBV29-1 to TRBJ2-2; 9 bases are shared with TRBD1. Here the sequenced sample was PBMCs from the stem cell graft donor, taken from the stem cell graft. The TCR originated in a human donor who donated a stem cell graft to a child with SCID. CDR3 sequence (DNA): TGCAGCGGGGGACAGGGCGGGGTCTCCGGGGAGCTGTTTTTT. This gives the protein CSGGQGGVSGELFF.